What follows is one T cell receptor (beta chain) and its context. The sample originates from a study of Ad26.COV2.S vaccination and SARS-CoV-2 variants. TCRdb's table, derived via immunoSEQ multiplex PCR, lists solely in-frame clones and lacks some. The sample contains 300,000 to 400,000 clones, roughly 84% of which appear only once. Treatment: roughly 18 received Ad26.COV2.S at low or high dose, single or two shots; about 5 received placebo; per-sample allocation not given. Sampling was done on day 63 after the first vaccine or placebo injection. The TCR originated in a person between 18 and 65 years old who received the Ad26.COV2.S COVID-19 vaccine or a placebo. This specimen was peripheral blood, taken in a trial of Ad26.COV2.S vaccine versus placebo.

The CDR3 here is CASSAPGQTYGYTF. CDR3 bases: TGTGCCAGCAGCGCCCCGGGACAGACATATGGCTACACCTTC. This rearrangement joins TRBV11-1 to TRBJ1-2, with 7 bases matching TRBD1. V lost 5 bases, J lost 5 bases, and 8 bases stayed unmatched. CDR3 length: 14 amino acids. The V gene's germline CDR1 is SGHAT and CDR2 FQDESV (reference sequence).